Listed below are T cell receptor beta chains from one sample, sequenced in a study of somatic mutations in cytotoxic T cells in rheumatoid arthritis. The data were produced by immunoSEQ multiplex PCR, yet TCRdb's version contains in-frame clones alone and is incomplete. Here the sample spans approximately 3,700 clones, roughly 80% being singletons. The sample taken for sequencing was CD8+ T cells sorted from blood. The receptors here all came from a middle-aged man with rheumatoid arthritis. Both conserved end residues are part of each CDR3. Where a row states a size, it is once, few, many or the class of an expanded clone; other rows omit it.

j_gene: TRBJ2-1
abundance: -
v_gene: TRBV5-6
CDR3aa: CASSFGTTSGYHEQFF

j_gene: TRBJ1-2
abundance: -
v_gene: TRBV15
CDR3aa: CATSRDHSGAYGYTF

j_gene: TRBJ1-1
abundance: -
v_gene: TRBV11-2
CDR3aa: CASSPLLNTEAFF

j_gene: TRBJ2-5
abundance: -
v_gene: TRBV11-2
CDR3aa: CASSYRQVQRETQYF

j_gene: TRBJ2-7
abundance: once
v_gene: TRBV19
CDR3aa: CASTTGGEQYF

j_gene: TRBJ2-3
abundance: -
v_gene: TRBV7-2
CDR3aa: CASSTGGADTQYF

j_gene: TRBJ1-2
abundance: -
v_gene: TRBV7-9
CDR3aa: CASSLGTVYGYTF

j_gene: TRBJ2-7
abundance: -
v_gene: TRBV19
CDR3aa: CASMRLAGGSKDEQYF

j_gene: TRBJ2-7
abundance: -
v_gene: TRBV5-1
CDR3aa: CASSLEPSREQYF

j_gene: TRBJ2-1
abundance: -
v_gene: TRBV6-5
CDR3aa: CASSYTSGYNEQFF

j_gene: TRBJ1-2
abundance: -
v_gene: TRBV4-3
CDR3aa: CASSHETGNPYGYTF

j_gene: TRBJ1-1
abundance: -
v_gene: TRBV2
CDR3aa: CASKQGLFYTEAFF

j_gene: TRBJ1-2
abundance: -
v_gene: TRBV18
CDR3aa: CASSPDRGGSYTF

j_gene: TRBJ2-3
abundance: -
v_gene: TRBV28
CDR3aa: CASSPTRTDTQYF

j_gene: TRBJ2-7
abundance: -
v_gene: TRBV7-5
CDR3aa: CARSLIGRVRGNEQYF

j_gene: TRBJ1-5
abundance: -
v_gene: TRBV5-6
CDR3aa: CASSFGTLGTQPQHF

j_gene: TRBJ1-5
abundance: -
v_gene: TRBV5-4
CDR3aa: CASSPDRGQPQHF

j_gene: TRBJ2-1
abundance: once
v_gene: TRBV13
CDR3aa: CASTLTTGDLNEQFF

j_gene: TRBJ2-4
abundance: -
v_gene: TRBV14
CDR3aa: CASSQGFHQGAKNIQYF

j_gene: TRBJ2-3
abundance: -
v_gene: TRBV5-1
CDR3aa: CASSFSGSTDTQYF

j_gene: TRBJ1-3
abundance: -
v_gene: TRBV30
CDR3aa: CAWAIGGSGNTIYF

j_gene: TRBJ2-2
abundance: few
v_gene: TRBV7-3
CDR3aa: CASSQGLAGTGELFF

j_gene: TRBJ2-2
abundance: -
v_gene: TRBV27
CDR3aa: CASSFTSGIFSGELFF

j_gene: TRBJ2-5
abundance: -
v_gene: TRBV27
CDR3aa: CASSFRDSRTQYF

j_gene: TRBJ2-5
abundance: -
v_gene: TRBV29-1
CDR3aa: CSVVGDRGRETQYF

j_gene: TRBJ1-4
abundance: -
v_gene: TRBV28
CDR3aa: CASSPRETNEKLFF

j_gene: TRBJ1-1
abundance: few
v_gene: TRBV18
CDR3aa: CASSLTDRGDTEAFF